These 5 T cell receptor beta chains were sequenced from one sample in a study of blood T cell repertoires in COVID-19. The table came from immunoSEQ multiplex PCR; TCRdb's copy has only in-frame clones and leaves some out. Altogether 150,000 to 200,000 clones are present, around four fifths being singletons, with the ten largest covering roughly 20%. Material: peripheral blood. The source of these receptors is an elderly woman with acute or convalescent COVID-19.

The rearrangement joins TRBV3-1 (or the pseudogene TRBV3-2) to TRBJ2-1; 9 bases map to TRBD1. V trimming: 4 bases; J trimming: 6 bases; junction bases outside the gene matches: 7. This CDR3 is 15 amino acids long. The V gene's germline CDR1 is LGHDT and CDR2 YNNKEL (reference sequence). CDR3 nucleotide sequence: TGTGCCAGCAGCCGAGGACAGGGGTCTCCCAATGAGCAGTTCTTC. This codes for CASSRGQGSPNEQFF.

The CDR3 sequence is CASRPRGRTTNEKLFF. The CDR3 coding sequence is TGTGCCAGCAGACCGAGGGGGAGAACGACTAATGAAAAACTGTTTTTT. The chain couples TRBV27 to TRBJ1-4; a weak D match, TRBD1 (6 bases). Germline lookup yields CDR1 MNHEY and CDR2 SMNVEV (reference sequence). The CDR3 runs 16 residues. With 6 bases removed from V and 2 bases from J, the gap between germline ends came to 16 bases.

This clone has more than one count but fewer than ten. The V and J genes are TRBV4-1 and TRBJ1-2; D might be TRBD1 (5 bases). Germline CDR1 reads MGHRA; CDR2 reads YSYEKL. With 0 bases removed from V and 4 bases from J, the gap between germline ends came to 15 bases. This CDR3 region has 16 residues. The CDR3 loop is CASSQDTGLLIYGYTF. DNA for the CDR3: TGCGCCAGCAGCCAAGATACGGGACTGCTAATCTATGGCTACACCTTC.

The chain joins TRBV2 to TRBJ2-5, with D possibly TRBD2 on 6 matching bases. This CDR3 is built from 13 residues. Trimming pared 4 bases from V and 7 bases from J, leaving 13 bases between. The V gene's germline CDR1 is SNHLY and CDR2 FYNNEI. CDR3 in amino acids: CASSGERGGTQYF. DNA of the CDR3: TGTGCCAGCAGTGGTGAGAGGGGAGGGACCCAGTACTTC.

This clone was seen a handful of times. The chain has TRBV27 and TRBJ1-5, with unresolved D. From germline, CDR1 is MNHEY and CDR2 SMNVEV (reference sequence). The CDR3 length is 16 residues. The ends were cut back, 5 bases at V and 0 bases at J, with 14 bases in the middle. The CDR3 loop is CASSPRSPYSNQPQHF. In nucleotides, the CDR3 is TGTGCCAGCAGTCCACGGTCCCCCTATAGCAATCAGCCCCAGCATTTT.